This T cell receptor (beta chain) is drawn from a study of T cells in Graves' hyperthyroidism and ophthalmopathy. Findings and limits, study-wide: The majority of expanded thyroid clonotypes above 0.001 also appeared in blood.

Uncontrolled infection, other autoimmune disease, pregnancy or lactation led to exclusion. The source material, RNA transcripts, was used to amplify TCR beta CDR3 regions. HTBI primers drove first-round RT-PCR of the TCR CDR3. TCRdb re-called the multiplex PCR reads with MiXCR, one entry per CDR3 protein. The sample holds around 660,000 distinct CDR3 sequences; less than 45% are singletons and the top ten take less than 8.5%. In regard to this clonotype: The antigen remains unidentified.

Trimming took 0 bases from V and 0 from J, leaving 10 bases between them. Germline V gives CDR1 SGDLS, CDR2 YYNGEE. This CDR3 has 17 amino acids. The sequencing input was peripheral blood or thyroid tissue (not recorded which). V and J are TRBV9 and TRBJ2-6; TRBD2 might be the D (5 bases). This clonotype was sampled from an adult man with Graves' disease, either hyperthyroidism or ophthalmopathy (not recorded which). This chain's CDR3 is CASSVGSGFSGANVLTF. The CDR3 nucleotides read TGTGCCAGCAGCGTAGGGTCGGGATTCTCTGGGGCCAACGTCCTGACTTTC.